Only one count was recorded for the clone carrying this T cell receptor beta chain. The antigen remains unidentified. Naive CD4+ cells were CD45RA-selected; the remaining cells were memory. Sequencing was at deep level. Profiling relied on immunoSEQ multiplex PCR, and the TCRdb table lists in-frame clones only, not all of them. The top ten hold 0.39% of the sample, which has more than 2,000,000 clones, approximately 93% seen once. The data are from a study of shared clonotypes between healthy human individuals. Overall study results and limits: Memory subsets had estimated richness that was generally smaller than that of naive subsets. With several donors compared, 4% to 5% of naive CD4 clonotypes were shared.

The CDR3 runs 14 residues. CDR1 is LGHNT, CDR2 FRNRAP, per germline. The V gene lost 6 bases and the J gene lost 6 bases, with 17 bases spanning the gap. The chain combines TRBV12-5 with TRBJ1-2; weak D call: TRBD1 (5 bases). Input material: naive CD4+ T cells from PBMCs. Subset noted: CD45RA+ positively selected. This sequence originates from a man younger than 30 in good health. Some clones in this sample may be carry-over from other donors' samples. The CDR3 region has the DNA TGTGCTAGTGGCAGCCTGGGGGGGAGGAATGGCTACACCTTC. This gives the protein CASGSLGGRNGYTF.